The source of this T cell receptor (beta chain) is a study of T cells in Graves' hyperthyroidism and ophthalmopathy (dated by TCRdb to the late 2010s). In the study overall: Peripheral blood samples were taken at the time of initial diagnosis, prior to any treatment. A discovery cohort of about 100 patients, about 44 with Graves' ophthalmopathy and 57 with stable Graves' hyperthyroidism, was used to find distinguishing TCR V-J signatures. Prospective prediction of ophthalmopathy was tested in an independent validation cohort of under 20 hyperthyroidism patients and approximately 17 patients who later progressed to ophthalmopathy. For training and testing, the approximately 92 patients in the discovery cohort were randomly divided in a 7:3 ratio. The study also compared thyroid tissue and blood T-cell repertoires from roughly 6 Graves' hyperthyroidism patients. Once sampling was done, hyperthyroidism patients were given methimazole at a starting dose of 30 mg daily, whereas ophthalmopathy patients were given high-dose intravenous methylprednisolone. According to the paper, TCR Vbeta CDR3 sequencing was carried out on 120 to 150 peripheral blood samples, which came from 40 to 45 ophthalmopathy, around 74 hyperthyroidism and around 17 progressor patients. The research as a whole found: In cross-validation, a model built on a 13 V-J signature told ophthalmopathy apart from stable hyperthyroidism with 85% to 90% sensitivity and approximately 81% specificity, and in testing the same model reached 80%/75%. Sample size was not statistically predetermined, and investigators were not blinded to group allocation. In validation, the model predicted progression to ophthalmopathy with around 71% sensitivity and 72% to 85% specificity, a median of around six months before onset. Most expanded thyroid clonotypes (frequency above 0.001) were also detected in blood, a finding suggesting that blood repertoires may reflect thyroid immune responses.

The germline V gene (reference sequence) sets CDR1 to LGHDT and CDR2 to YNNKEL. A distance of 19 bases separates the germline ends of V and J, which lose 5 bases and 3 bases respectively. Taken from cysteine to phenylalanine, the CDR3 has 16 residues. Solely the CDR3 DNA is kept, with 48 bases framed from the first base. This clonotype was seen ten or more times. The antigen it binds to is not known. No quality values exist for individual bases; no much larger clone is one base distant. Hyperthyroidism patients were newly diagnosed, with disease duration under 2 months, and aged 18 to 65 years. Exclusion was applied to patients with uncontrolled infections, other autoimmune diseases, pregnancy or lactation. Diagnoses relied on clinical symptoms, serum thyroxine and TRAb, thyroid ultrasound and orbital computed tomography. Blood from progressor patients was drawn when they were first diagnosed with hyperthyroidism, before any ophthalmopathy symptoms appeared. Ficoll-Paque density gradient centrifugation was used to isolate PBMCs from approximately 10 ml of fresh peripheral blood. Progressor patients were defined as those initially diagnosed with Graves' hyperthyroidism in whom ophthalmopathy developed during follow-up. Trizol reagent was used to extract total RNA, and RNA quality was then checked on an Agilent 2100 Bioanalyzer.

The TCR beta CDR3 regions were amplified from the RNA transcripts. The TCR CDR3 was subjected to a first round of RT-PCR using the HTBI primer set and the Qiagen OneStep RT-PCR kit. A second multiplex PCR round built the libraries, followed by size selection and purification. The libraries were sequenced on an Illumina HiSeq2000 using paired-end 100 bp reads. Regarding the original processing steps: SOAPnuke was used to process the raw data, removing reads that contained adapters or uncalled bases, had a mean Phred below 15, or lacked an exact match to the constant primer or identifier. COPE v1.2.5 was used to merge high-quality paired reads, and clonotypes were defined as unique nucleotide sequences. MiTCR v1.1 was used to align the clonotypes against IMGT TRBV, TRBD and TRBJ reference segments. The analysis included only V-J combinations with a frequency above 0.0001, which together covered more than 99% of the repertoires. A TCS score was defined as the ratio between F50 (clonal expansion) and ExV (chaos), using BLOSUM62-based TCRdist between CDR3 peptides within each V-J. Welch's t-statistics and random forest reduced roughly 530 V-J features to 13, which were used in a naive Bayes classifier (R e1071). The public sequencing data were trimmed at Q25 with fastp and processed into clonotypes with MiXCR by TCRdb, which kept only in-frame beta chains. Identical CDR3 proteins give one entry, which carries the most common genes and DNA. Clone size and V and J calls follow TCRdb, not the original study. Across this sample there are about 720,000 distinct CDR3 sequences, with around 20% seen only once. Of the sample, approximately 15% falls within the top ten clones.

The V and J segments used are TRBV3-1 and TRBJ2-5; TRBD2 could be the D gene, as 6 bases match. The sample was blood. This sequence was found in a woman in her 50s with Graves' hyperthyroidism that later progressed to Graves' ophthalmopathy. Here the CDR3 is given as CASSSPSGVGKETQYF. The DNA sequence is given as TGTGCCAGCAGCTCGCCGTCGGGGGTGGGGAAAGAGACCCAGTACTTC.